These T cell receptor beta chains were read from a single sample in a study of cytomegalovirus exposure and HLA in healthy donors. Sequencing was performed with immunoSEQ multiplex PCR; in TCRdb, only in-frame clones are kept and a portion is missing. This table has 300,000 or so clones, 84% appearing once. Sequenced material: PBMCs. The receptors come from a woman in her thirties or forties in good health and CMV-seropositive. The CDR3 runs from the conserved cysteine through the conserved F or W. The D gene is left open where the match is weak. Clone size is stated in some rows and not others, as once, few, many or a class when expanded.

d_gene: TRBD2; v_gene: TRBV9; j_gene: TRBJ2-1; abundance: NA; CDR3aa: CASSGNLGLASYNEQFF; CDR3nt: TGTGCCAGCAGCGGGAACCTGGGACTAGCGTCCTACAATGAGCAGTTCTTC
d_gene: NA; v_gene: TRBV6-1; j_gene: TRBJ2-7; abundance: NA; CDR3aa: CASRPTPYYEQYF; CDR3nt: TGTGCCAGCAGGCCGACACCGTACTACGAGCAGTACTTC
d_gene: NA; v_gene: TRBV13; j_gene: TRBJ1-3; abundance: many; CDR3aa: CASSQGGEGANTIYF; CDR3nt: TGTGCCAGCAGCCAAGGGGGGGAGGGCGCAAACACCATATATTTT
d_gene: NA; v_gene: TRBV28; j_gene: TRBJ1-2; abundance: once; CDR3aa: CASRQSPGYGYTF; CDR3nt: TGTGCCAGCAGACAATCCCCAGGGTATGGCTACACCTTC
d_gene: NA; v_gene: TRBV9; j_gene: TRBJ1-1; abundance: NA; CDR3aa: CASSARGGAGTEAFF; CDR3nt: TGTGCCAGCAGCGCCCGGGGGGGCGCGGGCACTGAAGCTTTCTTT
d_gene: NA; v_gene: TRBV6-4; j_gene: TRBJ2-2; abundance: NA; CDR3aa: CASRGDNTGELFF; CDR3nt: TGTGCCAGCAGAGGGGATAACACCGGGGAGCTGTTTTTT
d_gene: TRBD2; v_gene: TRBV9; j_gene: TRBJ2-7; abundance: NA; CDR3aa: CASSPGVVEREPSYEQYF; CDR3nt: TGTGCCAGCAGCCCGGGGGTGGTTGAGCGGGAGCCCTCCTACGAGCAGTACTTC
d_gene: NA; v_gene: TRBV7-9; j_gene: TRBJ2-2; abundance: NA; CDR3aa: CASSSGLVTGELFF; CDR3nt: TGTGCCAGCAGCTCCGGTTTGGTCACCGGGGAGCTGTTTTTT
d_gene: NA; v_gene: TRBV11-3; j_gene: TRBJ2-1; abundance: NA; CDR3aa: CASSLGFRRANYNEQFF; CDR3nt: TGTGCCAGCAGCTTAGGTTTTCGGAGGGCAAACTACAATGAGCAGTTCTTC
d_gene: TRBD1; v_gene: TRBV28; j_gene: TRBJ1-4; abundance: once; CDR3aa: CASSPGTGGLNEKLFF; CDR3nt: TGTGCCAGCAGTCCGGGGACAGGGGGCTTAAATGAAAAACTGTTTTTT
d_gene: NA; v_gene: TRBV9; j_gene: TRBJ1-4; abundance: NA; CDR3aa: CASSANGATNEKLFF; CDR3nt: TGTGCCAGCAGCGCGAACGGTGCAACTAATGAAAAACTGTTTTTT
d_gene: NA; v_gene: TRBV30; j_gene: TRBJ2-7; abundance: NA; CDR3aa: CAWTPSTRPSYEQYF; CDR3nt: TGTGCCTGGACCCCTTCCACGCGGCCCTCCTACGAGCAGTACTTC
d_gene: NA; v_gene: TRBV30; j_gene: TRBJ1-1; abundance: NA; CDR3aa: CAWSASPLTEAFF; CDR3nt: TGTGCCTGGAGTGCTAGTCCCCTCACTGAAGCTTTCTTT
d_gene: NA; v_gene: TRBV15; j_gene: TRBJ2-7; abundance: NA; CDR3aa: CATSRDGQTVRQYF; CDR3nt: TGTGCCACCAGCAGAGATGGTCAAACAGTACGGCAGTACTTC
d_gene: TRBD1; v_gene: TRBV5-6; j_gene: TRBJ1-5; abundance: once; CDR3aa: CASSRGQSNQPQHF; CDR3nt: TGTGCCAGCAGCCGGGGACAGTCCAATCAGCCCCAGCATTTT
d_gene: NA; v_gene: TRBV5-1; j_gene: TRBJ2-5; abundance: NA; CDR3aa: CASSLVAGVETQYF; CDR3nt: TGCGCCAGCAGCTTGGTCGCAGGGGTAGAGACCCAGTACTTC
d_gene: TRBD2; v_gene: TRBV11-2; j_gene: TRBJ2-4; abundance: NA; CDR3aa: CASSPSPGLAGNIQYF; CDR3nt: TGTGCCAGCAGCCCTAGCCCTGGACTAGCGGGAAACATTCAGTACTTC
d_gene: NA; v_gene: TRBV7-9; j_gene: TRBJ1-4; abundance: NA; CDR3aa: CASSFTESGGKLFF; CDR3nt: TGTGCCAGCAGCTTCACAGAGAGCGGGGGAAAACTGTTTTTT
d_gene: TRBD1; v_gene: TRBV9; j_gene: TRBJ2-5; abundance: NA; CDR3aa: CASSGDRGQETQYF; CDR3nt: TGTGCCAGCAGCGGGGACAGGGGTCAAGAGACCCAGTACTTC
d_gene: NA; v_gene: TRBV5-4; j_gene: TRBJ2-3; abundance: NA; CDR3aa: CASSLMSVPDTQYF; CDR3nt: TGTGCCAGCAGCTTGATGTCAGTACCAGATACGCAGTATTTT
d_gene: TRBD2; v_gene: TRBV27; j_gene: TRBJ2-2; abundance: NA; CDR3aa: CASSWGLAERGELFF; CDR3nt: TGTGCCAGCAGTTGGGGACTAGCGGAACGTGGGGAGCTGTTTTTT
d_gene: NA; v_gene: TRBV19; j_gene: TRBJ1-1; abundance: NA; CDR3aa: CASSIVRIGGRLALNTEAFF; CDR3nt: TGTGCCAGTAGTATAGTTCGGATTGGAGGGAGGTTGGCTCTGAACACTGAAGCTTTCTTT
d_gene: NA; v_gene: TRBV25-1; j_gene: TRBJ2-6; abundance: NA; CDR3aa: CASSDRTPSSGANGLTF; CDR3nt: TGTGCCAGCAGTGACCGGACACCTTCCTCTGGGGCCAACGGCCTGACTTTC
d_gene: NA; v_gene: TRBV7-2; j_gene: TRBJ1-2; abundance: NA; CDR3aa: CASSLGRPINYGYTF; CDR3nt: TGTGCCAGCAGCTTAGGCAGGCCGATTAACTATGGCTACACCTTC
d_gene: NA; v_gene: TRBV5-1; j_gene: TRBJ1-1; abundance: NA; CDR3aa: CASSLATGNTEAFF; CDR3nt: TGCGCCAGCAGCTTGGCGACAGGGAACACTGAAGCTTTCTTT
d_gene: TRBD2; v_gene: TRBV19; j_gene: TRBJ2-7; abundance: NA; CDR3aa: CASNAEREGIYEQYF; CDR3nt: TGTGCCAGTAATGCGGAGCGGGAGGGTATCTACGAGCAGTACTTC
d_gene: NA; v_gene: TRBV7-9; j_gene: TRBJ2-3; abundance: NA; CDR3aa: CASTLILGTQYF; CDR3nt: TGTGCCAGCACCCTAATTCTTGGTACGCAGTATTTT
d_gene: NA; v_gene: TRBV21-1; j_gene: TRBJ2-7; abundance: NA; CDR3aa: CASSKEGEEAYEQYF; CDR3nt: TGTGCCAGCAGCAAAGAGGGGGAAGAGGCCTACGAGCAGTACTTC
d_gene: TRBD1; v_gene: TRBV7-8; j_gene: TRBJ2-7; abundance: NA; CDR3aa: CASSPPGTGAYEQYF; CDR3nt: TGTGCCAGCAGCCCCCCAGGGACAGGTGCTTACGAGCAGTACTTC
d_gene: NA; v_gene: TRBV14; j_gene: TRBJ2-3; abundance: NA; CDR3aa: CASSRSGTDTQYF; CDR3nt: TGTGCCAGCAGCCGTTCAGGCACAGATACGCAGTATTTT
d_gene: TRBD2; v_gene: TRBV19; j_gene: TRBJ2-1; abundance: once; CDR3aa: CASSIRTGGVNEQFF; CDR3nt: TGTGCCAGTAGTATACGAACGGGAGGTGTCAATGAGCAGTTCTTC
d_gene: NA; v_gene: TRBV6-5; j_gene: TRBJ2-1; abundance: NA; CDR3aa: CASWRDSYNEQFF; CDR3nt: TGTGCCAGCTGGAGGGACTCATACAATGAGCAGTTCTTC
d_gene: TRBD2; v_gene: TRBV29-1; j_gene: TRBJ2-1; abundance: NA; CDR3aa: CSVLLAGHEQFF; CDR3nt: TGCAGCGTTCTACTAGCGGGTCATGAGCAGTTCTTC
d_gene: NA; v_gene: TRBV30; j_gene: TRBJ2-7; abundance: NA; CDR3aa: CAWATRGGSYEQYF; CDR3nt: TGTGCCTGGGCAACCCGCGGCGGCTCCTACGAGCAGTACTTC
d_gene: TRBD2; v_gene: TRBV7-2; j_gene: TRBJ2-5; abundance: NA; CDR3aa: CASSLVAMGLGDQETQYF; CDR3nt: TGTGCCAGCAGCTTAGTTGCTATGGGACTAGGGGATCAAGAGACCCAGTACTTC
d_gene: NA; v_gene: TRBV15; j_gene: TRBJ2-6; abundance: NA; CDR3aa: CATRTSSGANVLTF; CDR3nt: TGTGCCACCAGGACTAGCTCTGGGGCCAACGTCCTGACTTTC
d_gene: NA; v_gene: TRBV19; j_gene: TRBJ2-4; abundance: NA; CDR3aa: CASSIVDIQYF; CDR3nt: TGTGCCAGTAGTATCGTTGACATTCAGTACTTC
d_gene: NA; v_gene: TRBV6-5; j_gene: TRBJ1-4; abundance: NA; CDR3aa: CASTLPRTGGEKLFF; CDR3nt: TGTGCCAGCACCCTGCCCCGGACTGGAGGGGAAAAACTGTTTTTT
d_gene: NA; v_gene: TRBV30; j_gene: TRBJ2-7; abundance: few; CDR3aa: CAARAYTYEQYF; CDR3nt: TGTGCCGCCAGGGCCTATACCTACGAGCAGTACTTC
d_gene: NA; v_gene: TRBV14; j_gene: TRBJ2-7; abundance: NA; CDR3aa: CASSQVPVYEQYF; CDR3nt: TGTGCCAGCAGCCAAGTACCGGTCTACGAGCAGTACTTC
d_gene: TRBD2; v_gene: TRBV5-5; j_gene: TRBJ2-7; abundance: NA; CDR3aa: CASSLGGRASYEQYF; CDR3nt: TGTGCCAGCAGCTTGGGCGGGAGGGCCTCCTACGAGCAGTACTTC
d_gene: NA; v_gene: TRBV11-2; j_gene: TRBJ2-3; abundance: few; CDR3aa: CASSSLQGRTQYF; CDR3nt: TGTGCCAGCAGCTCCTTACAGGGACGAACGCAGTATTTT
d_gene: NA; v_gene: TRBV19; j_gene: TRBJ2-6; abundance: NA; CDR3aa: CASSPQGNSGANVLTF; CDR3nt: TGTGCCAGTAGTCCACAGGGCAACTCTGGGGCCAACGTCCTGACTTTC
d_gene: NA; v_gene: TRBV7-8; j_gene: TRBJ1-1; abundance: NA; CDR3aa: CASSLVGNTEAFF; CDR3nt: TGTGCCAGCAGCTTAGTTGGCAACACTGAAGCTTTCTTT